This is a list of T cell receptor beta chains from one sample in a study of molecular identifiers for immune sequencing clone quantification. Using its own MiXCR run on the PCR reads, TCRdb lists one record per CDR3 protein. The sample yields over 50,000 distinct CDR3 sequences, around 34% seen once. The sequencing sample was made of naive CD8+ T cells from blood, with Jurkat cell RNA spiked in. Receptors originate from a human donor in good health. Some libraries in this study had Jurkat cell RNA spiked in. Both conserved end residues are part of each CDR3. Fields, in order: J gene, V gene, clone size, D gene, CDR3 protein, CDR3 DNA. D genes are given only for firm matches. Only some rows state a clone size, as once, few, many or a class for expanded clones.

TRBJ2-2	TRBV19	few	-	CASSIPGPLNTGELFF	TGTGCCAGTAGTATTCCGGGACCGCTGAACACCGGGGAGCTGTTTTTT
TRBJ2-1	TRBV6-6	-	-	CASSYSTRFDEQFF	TGTGCCAGCAGTTACTCGACGAGGTTTGATGAGCAGTTCTTC
TRBJ2-5	TRBV11-2	-	-	CASSRGSQETQYF	TGTGCCAGCAGCAGGGGGTCGCAGGAGACCCAGTACTTC
TRBJ2-3	TRBV29-1	few	TRBD1	CSVFPRDRGTDTQYF	TGCAGCGTTTTCCCCCGGGACAGGGGCACAGATACGCAGTATTTT
TRBJ2-2	TRBV5-4	many	-	CASSLENAGELFF	TGTGCCAGCAGCTTGGAAAACGCCGGGGAGCTGTTTTTT
TRBJ1-5	TRBV6-2/TRBV6-3	many	-	CASRNLGGNQPQHF	TGTGCCAGCAGGAACTTAGGGGGCAATCAGCCCCAGCATTTT
TRBJ2-1	TRBV7-9	-	-	CASSLFEVTALGYNEQFF	TGTGCCAGCAGCTTATTTGAGGTTACAGCACTGGGTTACAATGAGCAGTTCTTC
TRBJ2-7	TRBV20-1	few	-	CSASPMTVEQYF	TGCAGTGCTAGTCCCATGACAGTCGAGCAGTACTTC
TRBJ2-3	TRBV7-8	-	-	CASSRPDPTDTQYF	TGTGCCAGCAGCCGACCGGACCCTACAGATACGCAGTATTTT
TRBJ1-1	TRBV12-3/TRBV12-4	few	TRBD1	CASTMTGEAFF	TGTGCCAGCACTATGACAGGGGAAGCTTTCTTT
TRBJ2-7	TRBV7-9	few	TRBD1	CASTLGGQGYEQCF	TGTGCCAGCACCTTGGGTGGACAGGGGTACGAGCAGTGCTTC
TRBJ1-5	TRBV5-1	many	-	CASSLSWGQPQHF	TGCGCCAGCAGCTTGTCCTGGGGTCAGCCCCAGCATTTT
TRBJ2-1	TRBV9	-	-	CASSFGERSSYNEQFF	TGTGCCAGCAGCTTCGGGGAGCGGAGCTCCTACAATGAGCAGTTCTTC
TRBJ2-5	TRBV13	-	TRBD2	CASSRPPVLAGVAQETQYF	TGTGCCAGCAGCCGACCCCCTGTACTAGCGGGAGTGGCGCAAGAGACCCAGTACTTC
TRBJ2-3	TRBV4-2	-	-	CASSQVPRDTDTQYF	TGTGCCAGCAGCCAAGTTCCCAGGGACACAGATACGCAGTATTTT
TRBJ2-7	TRBV11-2	-	-	CASSYPIGYEQHF	TGTGCCAGCAGCTACCCCATAGGCTACGAGCAGCACTTC
TRBJ2-3	TRBV19	-	TRBD2	CASSLPGTSNTQYF	TGTGCCAGTAGTTTACCCGGGACTAGCAATACGCAGTATTTT
TRBJ1-2	TRBV20-1	-	-	CSARDRKNYGCIF	-
TRBJ2-5	TRBV20-1	-	TRBD1	CSATTGTGGQETQYF	TGCAGTGCAACTACTGGGACAGGGGGTCAAGAGACCCAGTACTTC
TRBJ2-7	TRBV12-3/TRBV12-4	many	-	CASSLGGASEQYF	TGTGCCAGCAGTTTGGGGGGGGCCTCCGAGCAGTACTTC
TRBJ1-2	TRBV5-6	few	-	CASSLATPAQYTF	TGTGCCAGCAGCTTGGCCACCCCCGCCCAGTACACCTTC
TRBJ2-3	TRBV6-6	few	TRBD2	CAIGLAGGHRSDTQYF	TGTGCCATAGGACTAGCGGGAGGGCATAGATCAGATACGCAGTATTTT
TRBJ2-5	TRBV27	few	TRBD1	CASSLGQGENLQETQYF	TGTGCCAGCAGTCTGGGACAGGGGGAGAATTTGCAAGAGACCCAGTACTTC
TRBJ2-2	TRBV14	-	TRBD2	CASGLAGSGELFF	TGTGCCAGTGGACTAGCGGGATCCGGGGAGCTGTTTTTT
TRBJ2-5	TRBV19	-	-	CASSIGLTSQETQYF	TGTGCCAGTAGTATAGGTCTCACAAGCCAAGAGACCCAGTACTTC
TRBJ2-3	TRBV27	-	-	CASSPELVTQYF	TGTGCCAGCAGCCCGGAGCTAGTTACGCAGTATTTT
TRBJ2-2	TRBV29-1	many	-	CSVPTTTGELFF	TGCAGCGTTCCCACTACCACCGGGGAGCTGTTTTTT
TRBJ2-2	TRBV7-9	-	TRBD2	CASSLGTSGSSGELIF	TGTGCCAGCAGCTTAGGAACTAGCGGGTCTTCCGGGGAGCTGATTTTT
TRBJ2-1	TRBV6-4	-	TRBD2	CASNSSGRGDNEQFF	TGTGCCAGCAATAGTAGCGGGAGAGGTGACAATGAGCAGTTCTTC
TRBJ2-7	TRBV9	-	TRBD2	CASSVSGGADEQYF	TGTGCCAGCAGCGTCTCGGGGGGGGCGGACGAGCAGTACTTC
TRBJ2-7	TRBV5-1	-	-	CASSLEHTTYEQYF	TGCGCCAGCAGCTTGGAACATACTACCTACGAGCAGTACTTC
TRBJ2-7	TRBV7-9	-	-	CASSLTESYEQYF	TGTGCCAGCAGCCTGACCGAATCCTACGAGCAGTACTTC
TRBJ2-7	TRBV4-3	-	-	CASSQDGGGFGEQYF	TGCGCCAGCAGCCAAGATGGAGGAGGATTTGGAGAGCAGTACTTC
TRBJ2-3	TRBV18	many	-	CASSRGDTQYF	TGTGCCAGCTCACGAGGAGATACGCAGTATTTT
TRBJ2-7	TRBV4-3	-	TRBD2	CASSQGLAGGNEYEQYF	TGCGCCAGCAGCCAAGGACTAGCGGGAGGCAATGAATACGAGCAGTACTTC
TRBJ2-3	TRBV18	few	TRBD1	CASSQTYRGPSTDTQYF	TGTGCCAGCTCACAGACCTACAGGGGACCTAGCACAGATACGCAGTATTTT
TRBJ1-1	TRBV28	-	-	CASSVSRGWSVTEAFF	TGTGCCAGCAGTGTAAGTCGGGGGTGGAGTGTCACTGAAGCTTTCTTT
TRBJ2-3	TRBV15	many	TRBD1	CATSRDRTGFTDTQYF	TGTGCCACCAGCAGAGATCGGACAGGATTTACAGATACGCAGTATTTT
TRBJ2-5	TRBV12-5	-	-	CASGPNRETQYF	TGTGCTAGTGGCCCTAACAGAGAGACCCAGTACTTC
TRBJ1-5	TRBV15	-	-	CATSSAINQPQHF	TGTGCCACCAGCAGCGCTATCAATCAGCCCCAGCATTTT
TRBJ2-7	TRBV29-1	once	TRBD2	CSVESPIAGPEQYF	TGCAGCGTTGAATCTCCTATAGCGGGGCCTGAGCAGTACTTC
TRBJ2-2	TRBV12-3/TRBV12-4	-	-	CASSLARGADHTGELFF	TGTGCCAGCAGTTTGGCACGTGGAGCAGATCACACCGGGGAGCTGTTTTTT
TRBJ2-2	TRBV12-3/TRBV12-4	few	-	CASSSPGELFF	TGTGCCAGCAGTTCTCCAGGGGAGCTGTTTTTT
TRBJ1-1	TRBV7-9	many	TRBD1	CASSWDRSEAFF	TGTGCCAGCAGCTGGGACAGGTCAGAGGCTTTCTTT
TRBJ2-7	TRBV29-1	few	TRBD1	CSAIPGQGYEQYF	TGCAGCGCTATTCCGGGACAGGGTTACGAGCAGTACTTC
TRBJ2-3	TRBV11-2	few	-	CASSVGAGWTDTQYF	TGTGCCAGCAGCGTAGGGGCGGGGTGGACAGATACGCAGTATTTT
TRBJ2-7	TRBV5-5	-	-	CASSLFQGYEQYF	TGTGCCAGCAGCTTGTTTCAGGGCTACGAGCAGTACTTC
TRBJ2-3	TRBV28	-	TRBD2	CACSQTSGPTDTQYF	TGTGCCTGCAGCCAAACTAGCGGACCCACAGATACGCAGTATTTT
TRBJ2-3	TRBV28	medium-sized	-	CASSLLGGIKDTQYF	TGTGCCAGCAGTTTATTAGGAGGGATTAAGGATACGCAGTATTTT
TRBJ2-5	TRBV28	many	-	CASSSRSEETQYF	TGTGCCAGCAGTTCCAGGTCTGAAGAGACCCAGTACTTC
TRBJ2-5	TRBV28	few	-	CASSRKDNQETQYF	TGTGCCAGCAGCCGCAAGGACAACCAAGAGACCCAGTACTTC
TRBJ2-3	TRBV9	many	-	CASSVGLRPDTQYF	TGTGCCAGCAGCGTAGGTTTGAGGCCAGATACGCAGTATTTT
TRBJ2-1	TRBV27	-	TRBD1	CASRKWTGPNEQIF	TGTGCCAGCAGGAAGTGGACAGGGCCCAATGAGCAGATCTTC
TRBJ2-7	TRBV5-6	-	TRBD2	CASSPPGLAGGSYEQYF	TGTGCCAGCAGCCCTCCGGGACTAGCGGGAGGCAGTTACGAGCAGTACTTC
TRBJ2-7	TRBV4-3	few	TRBD2	CASSQGAGENYEQYF	TGCGCCAGCAGCCAAGGAGCGGGGGAGAACTACGAGCAGTACTTC
TRBJ2-7	TRBV5-6	-	-	CASARGRGEQYF	TGTGCCAGCGCTCGGGGGAGAGGCGAGCAGTACTTC
TRBJ2-1	TRBV2	-	-	CASTRGAARYNEQFF	TGTGCCAGCACCCGGGGCGCCGCACGCTACAATGAGCAGTTCTTC
TRBJ2-7	TRBV20-1	-	TRBD1	CSAETADRGSYEQYF	TGCAGTGCCGAAACCGCAGACAGGGGCTCCTACGAGCAGTACTTC
TRBJ1-2	TRBV6-2/TRBV6-3	-	-	CASSYRGFLDYGYTF	TGTGCCAGCAGTTATCGGGGCTTCCTCGACTATGGCTACACCTTC